The clone carrying this TCR beta chain was observed once. Its antigen remains unidentified. A read error may be the cause here, since a much bigger clone is one base away. The sample belongs to a study of T cell repertoires in cytomegalovirus infection. Study details: An indication of both CMV infection and matching HLA type came from public TCR beta signatures. The study, taken as a whole, reports: Using cumulative public TCR beta family frequency, the authors identified those who carried CMV together with the relevant HLA. In two of eight donors, the top clonotype was HLA-C-restricted CMV-specific.

The V gene's germline CDR1 is SEHNR and CDR2 FQNEAQ (reference sequence). This CDR3 has 16 residues. MiXCR was run by TCRdb on the reads, yielding one entry per CDR3 protein. The repertoire consists of a few hundred thousand distinct CDR3 sequences, with roughly 22% occurring once and the leading ten covering 15% to 20%. This chain links TRBV7-9 with TRBJ2-3; 10 bases match TRBD2. The clonotype was recovered from a human donor in good health (CMV status not recorded). Some clones in this sample may be carry-over from other donors' samples. The specimen was CD8+ T cells from PBMCs. The CDR3 region has the DNA TGTGACAGCAGCTTAGAGCTAGCGGGGGTCACAGATACGCAGTATTTT. It codes for CDSSLELAGVTDTQYF.